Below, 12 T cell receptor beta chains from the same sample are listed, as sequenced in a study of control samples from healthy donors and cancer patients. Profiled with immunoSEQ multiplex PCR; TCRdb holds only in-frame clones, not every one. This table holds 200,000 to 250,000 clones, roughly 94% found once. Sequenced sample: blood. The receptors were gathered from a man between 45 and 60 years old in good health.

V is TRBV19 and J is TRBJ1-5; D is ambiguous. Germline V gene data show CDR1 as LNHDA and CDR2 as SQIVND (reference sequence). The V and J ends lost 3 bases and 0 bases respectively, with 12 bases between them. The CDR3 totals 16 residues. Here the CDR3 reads CASSMGSTLSNQPQHF. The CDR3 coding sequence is TGTGCCAGTAGTATGGGAAGCACACTTAGCAATCAGCCCCAGCATTTT.

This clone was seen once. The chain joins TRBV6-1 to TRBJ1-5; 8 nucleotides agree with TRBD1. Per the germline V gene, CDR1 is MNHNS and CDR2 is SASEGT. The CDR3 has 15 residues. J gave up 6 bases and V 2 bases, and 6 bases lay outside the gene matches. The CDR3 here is CASSERQGRSQPQHF. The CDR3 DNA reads TGTGCCAGCAGTGAAAGACAGGGGAGAAGTCAGCCCCAGCATTTT.

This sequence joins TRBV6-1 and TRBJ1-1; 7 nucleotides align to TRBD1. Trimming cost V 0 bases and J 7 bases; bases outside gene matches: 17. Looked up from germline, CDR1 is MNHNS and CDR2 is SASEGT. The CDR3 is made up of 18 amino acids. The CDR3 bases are TGTGCCAGCAGTGAAGCTTTTATGTGGGACAGCTTAACCTATGAAGCTTTCTTT. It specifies CASSEAFMWDSLTYEAFF.

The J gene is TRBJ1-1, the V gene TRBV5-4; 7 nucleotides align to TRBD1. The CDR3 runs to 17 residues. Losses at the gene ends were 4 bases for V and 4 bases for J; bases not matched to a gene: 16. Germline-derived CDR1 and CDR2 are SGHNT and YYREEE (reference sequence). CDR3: CASSRSTGTASITEAFF. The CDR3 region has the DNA TGTGCCAGCAGCCGCTCAACCGGGACAGCCTCTATCACTGAAGCTTTCTTT.

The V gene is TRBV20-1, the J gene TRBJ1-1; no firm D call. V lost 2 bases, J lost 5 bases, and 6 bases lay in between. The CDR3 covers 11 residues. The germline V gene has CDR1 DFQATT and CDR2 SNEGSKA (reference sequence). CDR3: CSARKQTEAFF. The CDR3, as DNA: TGCAGTGCTAGAAAACAGACTGAAGCTTTCTTT.

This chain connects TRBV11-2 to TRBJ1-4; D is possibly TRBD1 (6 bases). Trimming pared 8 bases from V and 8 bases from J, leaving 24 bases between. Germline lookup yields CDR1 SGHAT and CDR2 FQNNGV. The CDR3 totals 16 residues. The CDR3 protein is CASGGTPVRVNEKLFF. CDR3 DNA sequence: TGTGCCAGCGGGGGGACACCCGTCAGGGTGAACGAAAAACTGTTTTTT.

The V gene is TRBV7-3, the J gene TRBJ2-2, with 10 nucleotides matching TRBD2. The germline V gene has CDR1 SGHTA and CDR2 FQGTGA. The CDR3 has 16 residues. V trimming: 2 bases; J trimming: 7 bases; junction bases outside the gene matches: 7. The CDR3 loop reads CASSLGLAGVVGELFF. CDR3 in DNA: TGTGCCAGCAGCTTAGGGCTAGCGGGGGTCGTCGGGGAGCTGTTTTTT.

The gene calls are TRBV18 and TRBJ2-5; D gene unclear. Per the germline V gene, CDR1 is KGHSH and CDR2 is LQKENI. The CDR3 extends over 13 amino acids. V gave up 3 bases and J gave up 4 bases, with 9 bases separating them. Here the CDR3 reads CASSPRITETQYF. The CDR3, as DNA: TGTGCCAGCTCACCCCGGATAACAGAGACCCAGTACTTC.

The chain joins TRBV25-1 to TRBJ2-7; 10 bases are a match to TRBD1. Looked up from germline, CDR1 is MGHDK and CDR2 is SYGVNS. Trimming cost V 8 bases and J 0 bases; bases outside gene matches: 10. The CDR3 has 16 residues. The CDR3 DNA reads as TGTGCCAGCCCTGCCAGGAGGGACAGGGGCTCCTACGAGCAGTACTTC. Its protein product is CASPARRDRGSYEQYF.

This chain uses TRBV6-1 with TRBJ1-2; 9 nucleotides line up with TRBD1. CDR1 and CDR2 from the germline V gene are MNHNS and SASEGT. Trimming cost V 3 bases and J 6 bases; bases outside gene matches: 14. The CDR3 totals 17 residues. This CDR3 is CASSERGDRERSNGYTF. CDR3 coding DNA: TGTGCCAGCAGTGAGCGCGGGGACAGGGAGCGTAGTAATGGCTACACCTTC.

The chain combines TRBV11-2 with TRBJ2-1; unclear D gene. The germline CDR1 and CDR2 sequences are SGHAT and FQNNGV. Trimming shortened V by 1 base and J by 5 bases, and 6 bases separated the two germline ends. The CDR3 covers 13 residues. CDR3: CASSLVTDNEQFF. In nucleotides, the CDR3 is TGTGCCAGCAGCTTAGTCACCGACAATGAGCAGTTCTTC.

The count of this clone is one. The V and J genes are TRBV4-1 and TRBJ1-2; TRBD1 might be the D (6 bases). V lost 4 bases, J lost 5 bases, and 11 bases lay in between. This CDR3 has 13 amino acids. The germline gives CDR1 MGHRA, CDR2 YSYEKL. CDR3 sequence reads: CASSLPDSYGYTF. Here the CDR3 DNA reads TGCGCCAGCAGCCTCCCGGACAGTTATGGCTACACCTTC.